Presented here are 6 T cell receptor beta chains from one specimen sequenced in a study of blood T cells in healthy people across ages. A J-beta primer mix and a sample-barcoded 5' primer were used in a second PCR of about 6 to 12 cycles. Each CDR3 protein gets one entry after TCRdb re-called the 5' RACE reads with MiXCR. In the table there are around 1.7 million distinct CDR3 sequences, 28% of which are singletons. The specimen was blood. These receptors all stem from a woman aged 30 to 39 in good health.

The V and J genes are TRBV4-2 and TRBJ2-1; TRBD2 matches 8 bases. This CDR3 spans 16 amino acids. Germline values: CDR1 LGHNA, CDR2 YNFKEQ. Trimming cost V 5 bases and J 5 bases; bases outside gene matches: 11. CDR3 in amino acids: CASSVHGTRDNNEQFF. CDR3 nucleotide sequence: TGTGCCAGCAGCGTGCACGGGACTAGAGACAACAATGAGCAGTTCTTC.

The CDR3 bases are TGTGCCAGCGGATCATCACCTCAAGAGACCCAGTACTTC. It translates to CASGSSPQETQYF. This sequence joins TRBV2 and TRBJ2-5; D remains ambiguous. Germline V lookup: CDR1 SNHLY, CDR2 FYNNEI. The CDR3 consists of 13 residues. The V gene lost 8 bases and the J gene lost 2 bases, with 12 bases spanning the gap.

The chain couples TRBV19 to TRBJ1-2; D is perhaps TRBD1 (5 bases). This CDR3 has 13 residues. V was clipped by 4 bases and J by 6 bases, with 12 bases between them. CDR1 LNHDA and CDR2 SQIVND come from the germline V gene (reference sequence). The CDR3 here is CASSTSGGHGYTF. DNA of the CDR3: TGTGCCAGTAGTACTTCGGGGGGTCATGGCTACACCTTC.

The rearrangement joins TRBV12-3 or TRBV12-4 to TRBJ1-3; a possible D gene is TRBD1 (5 bases). This CDR3 spans 14 amino acids. V was shortened by 7 bases and J by 0 bases, with 10 bases between the two germline ends. The CDR3 sequence: CASIKGDSGNTIYF. The CDR3 bases are TGTGCCAGCATCAAAGGGGACTCTGGAAACACCATATATTTT.

This clonotype was found a few times. The chain has TRBV11-2 and TRBJ2-1; TRBD1 agrees at 9 bases. There are 15 residues in the CDR3. CDR1 and CDR2 from the germline V gene are SGHAT and FQNNGV. V was pared by 5 bases and J by 9 bases, with 11 bases of the junction left unmatched. The DNA for the CDR3 is TGTGCCAGCAGCCCCCCCGGGACAGGGACGGGTGAGCAGTTCTTC. This encodes CASSPPGTGTGEQFF. Full variable domain (rest looked up from reference TRBV11-2 and TRBJ2-1): EAGVAQSPRYKIIEKRQSVAFWCNPISGHATLYWYQQILGQGPKLLIQFQNNGVVDDSQLPKDRFSAERLKGVDSTLKIQPAKLEDSAVYLCASSPPGTGTGEQFFGPGTRLTVL.

The rearrangement uses TRBV6-6 and TRBJ2-7; TRBD2 matches 9 bases. The J segment lost 4 bases and the V segment lost 8 bases, leaving 12 bases of the junction unmatched. CDR1 and CDR2 from the germline V gene are MNHNY and SVGAGI (reference sequence). This CDR3 comprises 15 residues. CDR3 in amino acids: CASSSRGGPSYEQYF. The CDR3 DNA is TGTGCCAGCTCTTCGCGGGGGGGTCCGTCGTACGAGCAGTACTTC.